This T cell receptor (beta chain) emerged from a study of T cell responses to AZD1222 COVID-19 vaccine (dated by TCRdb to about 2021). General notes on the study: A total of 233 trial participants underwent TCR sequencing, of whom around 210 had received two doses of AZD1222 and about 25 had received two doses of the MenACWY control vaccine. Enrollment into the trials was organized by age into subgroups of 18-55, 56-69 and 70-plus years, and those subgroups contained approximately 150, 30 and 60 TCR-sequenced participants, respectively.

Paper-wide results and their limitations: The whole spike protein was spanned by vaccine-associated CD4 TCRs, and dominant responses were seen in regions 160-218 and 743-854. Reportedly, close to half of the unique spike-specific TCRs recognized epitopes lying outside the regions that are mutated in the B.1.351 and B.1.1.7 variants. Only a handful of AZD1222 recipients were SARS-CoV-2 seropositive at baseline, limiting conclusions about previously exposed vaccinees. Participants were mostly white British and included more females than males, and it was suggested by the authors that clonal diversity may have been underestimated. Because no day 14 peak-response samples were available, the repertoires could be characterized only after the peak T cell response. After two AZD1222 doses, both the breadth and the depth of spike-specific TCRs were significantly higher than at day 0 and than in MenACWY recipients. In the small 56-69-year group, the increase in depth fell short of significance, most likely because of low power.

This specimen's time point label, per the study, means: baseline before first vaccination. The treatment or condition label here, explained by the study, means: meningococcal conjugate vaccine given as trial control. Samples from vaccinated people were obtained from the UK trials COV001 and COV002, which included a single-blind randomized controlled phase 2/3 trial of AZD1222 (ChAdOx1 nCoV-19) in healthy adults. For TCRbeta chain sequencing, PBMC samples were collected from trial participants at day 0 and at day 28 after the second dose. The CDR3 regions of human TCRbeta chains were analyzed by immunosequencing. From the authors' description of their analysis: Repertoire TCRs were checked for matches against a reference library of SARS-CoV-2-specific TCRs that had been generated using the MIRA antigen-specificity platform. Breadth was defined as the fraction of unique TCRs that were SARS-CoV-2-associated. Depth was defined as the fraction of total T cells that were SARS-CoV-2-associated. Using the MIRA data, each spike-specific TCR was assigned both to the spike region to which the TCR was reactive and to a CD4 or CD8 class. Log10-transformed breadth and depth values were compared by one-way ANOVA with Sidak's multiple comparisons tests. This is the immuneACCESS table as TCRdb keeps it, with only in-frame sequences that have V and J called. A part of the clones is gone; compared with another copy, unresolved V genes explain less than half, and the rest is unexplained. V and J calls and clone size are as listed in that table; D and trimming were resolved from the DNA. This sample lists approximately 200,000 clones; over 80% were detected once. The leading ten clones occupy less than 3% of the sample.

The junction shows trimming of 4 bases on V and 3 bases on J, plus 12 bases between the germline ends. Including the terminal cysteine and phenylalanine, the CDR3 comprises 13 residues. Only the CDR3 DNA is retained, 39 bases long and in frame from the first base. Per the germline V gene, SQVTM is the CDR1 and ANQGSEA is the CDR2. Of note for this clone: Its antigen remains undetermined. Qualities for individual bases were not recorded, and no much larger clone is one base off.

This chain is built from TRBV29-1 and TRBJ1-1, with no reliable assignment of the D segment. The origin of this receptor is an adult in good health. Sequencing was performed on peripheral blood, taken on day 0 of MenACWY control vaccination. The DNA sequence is TGCAGCGTTGGGGCTAGGCCGGACACTGAAGCTTTCTTT. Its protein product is CSVGARPDTEAFF.